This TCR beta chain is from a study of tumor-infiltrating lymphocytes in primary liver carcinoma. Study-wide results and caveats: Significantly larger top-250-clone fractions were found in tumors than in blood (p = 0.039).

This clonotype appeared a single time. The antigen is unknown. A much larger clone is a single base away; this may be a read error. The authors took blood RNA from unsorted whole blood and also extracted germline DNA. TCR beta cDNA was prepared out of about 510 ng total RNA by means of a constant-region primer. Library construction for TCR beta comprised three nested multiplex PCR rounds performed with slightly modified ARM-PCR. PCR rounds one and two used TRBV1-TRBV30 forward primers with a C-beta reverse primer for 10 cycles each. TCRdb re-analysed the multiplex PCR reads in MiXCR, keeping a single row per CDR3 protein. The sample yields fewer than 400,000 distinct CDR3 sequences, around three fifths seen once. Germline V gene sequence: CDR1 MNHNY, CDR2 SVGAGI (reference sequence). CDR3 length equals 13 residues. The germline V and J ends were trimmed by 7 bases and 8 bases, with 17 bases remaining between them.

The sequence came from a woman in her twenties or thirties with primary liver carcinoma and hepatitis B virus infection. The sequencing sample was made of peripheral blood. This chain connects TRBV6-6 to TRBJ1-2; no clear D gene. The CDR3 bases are TGTGCCAGCACCTTTAAAGGGAGTGGCGGCTACACCTTC. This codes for CASTFKGSGGYTF.